These T cell receptor beta chains were read from a single sample in a study of blood T cell repertoires in COVID-19. The repertoire was sequenced with immunoSEQ multiplex PCR; TCRdb's copy has only in-frame clones and lacks some. The sample yields 120,000 or so clones, 85% to 90% seen once. Sequencing was carried out using peripheral blood. These receptors were collected from a woman aged 60-75 years with COVID-19, enrolled during active disease. CDR3s include the opening cysteine and the closing phenylalanine or tryptophan. Fields, in order: D gene, V gene, clone size, J gene, CDR3 DNA, CDR3 protein. D genes are given only for firm matches. Some rows mark clone size as missing; the rest say once, few, many or name a class of expanded clone.

D: .
V: TRBV6-5
size: .
J: TRBJ2-7
DNA: TGTGCCAGCAGTTACAGAGGGTTCGAGCAGTACTTC
CDR3: CASSYRGFEQYF

D: TRBD2
V: TRBV4-3
size: .
J: TRBJ2-1
DNA: TGCGCCAGCAGCCCGAGCGGGGGGACCAATGAGCAGTTCTTC
CDR3: CASSPSGGTNEQFF

D: .
V: TRBV29-1
size: .
J: TRBJ2-3
DNA: TGCAGCGCCGGGGACACCACAGATACGCAGTATTTT
CDR3: CSAGDTTDTQYF

D: .
V: TRBV7-9
size: .
J: TRBJ2-7
DNA: TGTGCCAGCAGCTTAGTAACCCGGGAGCAGTACTTC
CDR3: CASSLVTREQYF

D: .
V: TRBV11-2
size: .
J: TRBJ1-1
DNA: TGTGCCAGCAAAACGTACCGGGGAAGGGACACTGAAGCTTTCTTT
CDR3: CASKTYRGRDTEAFF

D: TRBD2
V: TRBV19
size: once
J: TRBJ2-1
DNA: TGTGCCAGGGATCTAGCGGGGCGCTCCTACAATGAGCAGTTCTTC
CDR3: CARDLAGRSYNEQFF

D: .
V: TRBV2
size: many
J: TRBJ2-7
DNA: TGTGCCAGCAGACAGGACCGCTCCTACGAGCAGTACTTC
CDR3: CASRQDRSYEQYF

D: .
V: TRBV4-3
size: .
J: TRBJ1-2
DNA: TGCGCCAGCAGCCAAGATTTCGGGGAACCTAACTATGGCTACACCTTC
CDR3: CASSQDFGEPNYGYTF

D: .
V: TRBV12-3/TRBV12-4
size: .
J: TRBJ1-1
DNA: TGTGCCAGCAGTTTGGAGAGAAACACTGAAGCTTTCTTT
CDR3: CASSLERNTEAFF

D: .
V: TRBV19
size: .
J: TRBJ2-6
DNA: TGTGCCAGTAGTATGGTTTCCGGGTCTGACGTCCTGACTTTC
CDR3: CASSMVSGSDVLTF

D: .
V: TRBV6-5
size: .
J: TRBJ1-3
DNA: TGTGCCAGCAGTCGGGGTTCTGGAAACACCATATATTTT
CDR3: CASSRGSGNTIYF

D: TRBD1
V: TRBV4-2
size: few
J: TRBJ1-3
DNA: TGTGCCAGCAGCCAAGTGACAGGGGCTGGAAACACCATATATTTT
CDR3: CASSQVTGAGNTIYF

D: .
V: TRBV6-2/TRBV6-3
size: .
J: TRBJ2-5
DNA: TGTGCCAGCAGCCCAACGCAGCTCAGGAAAGAGACCCAGTACTTC
CDR3: CASSPTQLRKETQYF

D: TRBD2
V: TRBV7-2
size: .
J: TRBJ2-1
DNA: TGTGCCAGCAGCTTAGATTTAGCGGGGGGCTACAATGAGCAGTTCTTC
CDR3: CASSLDLAGGYNEQFF